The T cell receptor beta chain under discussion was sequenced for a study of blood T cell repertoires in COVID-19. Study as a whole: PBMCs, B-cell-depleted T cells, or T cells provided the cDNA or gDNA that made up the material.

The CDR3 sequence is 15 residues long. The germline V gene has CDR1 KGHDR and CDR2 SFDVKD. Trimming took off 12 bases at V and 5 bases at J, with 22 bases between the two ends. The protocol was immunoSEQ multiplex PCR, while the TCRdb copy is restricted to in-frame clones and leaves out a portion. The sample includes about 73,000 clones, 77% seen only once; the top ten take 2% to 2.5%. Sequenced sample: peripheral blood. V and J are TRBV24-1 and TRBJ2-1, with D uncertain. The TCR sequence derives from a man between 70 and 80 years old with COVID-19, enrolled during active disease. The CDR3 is CAPPSDGGTHNEQFF. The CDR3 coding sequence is TGTGCCCCGCCCTCTGATGGCGGAACCCACAATGAGCAGTTCTTC.